This TCR beta chain was profiled in a study of molecular identifiers for immune sequencing clone quantification. This CDR3 has 13 residues. CDR1 is MDHEN, CDR2 SYDVKM, per germline. J gave up 4 bases and V 6 bases, and 5 bases lay outside the gene matches. TCRdb re-derived calls from the PCR reads in MiXCR, one entry per CDR3 protein. The sample lists 350,000 or so distinct CDR3 sequences; about 20% were seen once. This clonotype was counted ten times or more. What it binds is not known. Notes on the study in general: Jurkat TCR RNA from one cell was spiked into some 1 million naive cells, and it was reportedly detectable there.

Input material: naive CD8+ T cells from blood, with Jurkat cell RNA spiked in. Documented subset: FACS-sorted CD8+CD4-CCR7+CD45RA+ naive T cells. The source of this sequence is a human donor in good health. Some libraries in this study had Jurkat cell RNA spiked in. The rearrangement uses TRBV28 and TRBJ2-7, with 8 nucleotides matching TRBD2. The CDR3: CASSTGGRYEQYF. For the CDR3, the DNA is TGTGCCAGCAGCACGGGGGGGCGATACGAGCAGTACTTC.